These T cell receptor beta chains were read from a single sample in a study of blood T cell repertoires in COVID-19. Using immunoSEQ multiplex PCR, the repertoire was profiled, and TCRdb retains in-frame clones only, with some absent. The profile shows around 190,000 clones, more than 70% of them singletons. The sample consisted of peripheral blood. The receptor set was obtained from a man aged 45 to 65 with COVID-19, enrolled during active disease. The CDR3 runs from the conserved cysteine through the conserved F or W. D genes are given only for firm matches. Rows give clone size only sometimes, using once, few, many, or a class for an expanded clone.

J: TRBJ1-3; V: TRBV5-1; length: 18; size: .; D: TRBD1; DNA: TGCGCCAGCAGCCAGGAGGGGGCTTTCGGGAACTCTGGAAACACCATATATTTT; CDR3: CASSQEGAFGNSGNTIYF
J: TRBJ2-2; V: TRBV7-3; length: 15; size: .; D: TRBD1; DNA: TGTGCCAGCAGCTCGAGGACAGGGAACACCGGGGAGCTGTTTTTT; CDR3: CASSSRTGNTGELFF
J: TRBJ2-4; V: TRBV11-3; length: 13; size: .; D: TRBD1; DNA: TGTGCCAGCAGTTTGATGACAGGGGCCGTTCAGTACTTC; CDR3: CASSLMTGAVQYF
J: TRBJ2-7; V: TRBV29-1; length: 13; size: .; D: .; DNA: TGCAGCGTCCATACTAGTTTCACCTACGAGCAGTACTTC; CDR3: CSVHTSFTYEQYF
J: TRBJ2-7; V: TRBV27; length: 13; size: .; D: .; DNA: TGTGCCAGCAGTTTTGGGCAGGGCGACGAGCAGTACTTC; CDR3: CASSFGQGDEQYF
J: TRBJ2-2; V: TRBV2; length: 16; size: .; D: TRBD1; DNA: TGTGCCAGCAGTGGACAGGGGGCAGAGAACACCGGGGAGCTGTTTTTT; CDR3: CASSGQGAENTGELFF
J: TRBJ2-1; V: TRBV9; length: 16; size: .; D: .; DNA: TGTGCCAGCAGCGCGACCCGGGAGATTTCGGTAAATGAGCAGTTCTTC; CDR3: CASSATREISVNEQFF
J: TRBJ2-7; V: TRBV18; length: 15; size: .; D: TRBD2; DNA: TGTGCCAGCTCACCAGGGACTAGCGGGAGCTACGAGCAGTACTTC; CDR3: CASSPGTSGSYEQYF
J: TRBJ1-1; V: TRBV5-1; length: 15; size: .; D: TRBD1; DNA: TGCGCCAGCAGCTTGACAGGGGGGACGAACACTGAAGCTTTCTTT; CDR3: CASSLTGGTNTEAFF
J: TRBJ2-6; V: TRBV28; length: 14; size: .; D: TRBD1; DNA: TGTGCCAGCCAAGACAGGGCTGGGGCCAACGTCCTGACTTTC; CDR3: CASQDRAGANVLTF
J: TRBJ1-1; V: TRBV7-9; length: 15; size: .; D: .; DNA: TGTGCCAGCAGCTTAGGCGGGACGCAGAACACTGAAGCTTTCTTT; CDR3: CASSLGGTQNTEAFF
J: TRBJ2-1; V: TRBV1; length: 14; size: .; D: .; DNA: TGCACGCGTCCCGGGACTAGGCCGTACAATGAGCAGTTCTTC; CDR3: CTRPGTRPYNEQFF
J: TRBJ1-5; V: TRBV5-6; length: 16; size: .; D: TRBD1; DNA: TGTGCCAGCAGCTTGTGGACAGGGAACAACAATCAGCCCCAGCATTTT; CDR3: CASSLWTGNNNQPQHF
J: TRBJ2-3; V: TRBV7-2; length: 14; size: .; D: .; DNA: TGTGCCAGCAGCCTCCGACTCAGCACAGATACGCAGTATTTT; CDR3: CASSLRLSTDTQYF
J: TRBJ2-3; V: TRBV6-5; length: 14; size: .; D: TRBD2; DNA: TGTGCCAGCAGACCGGGACTAGCTGCAGATACGCAGTATTTT; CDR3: CASRPGLAADTQYF
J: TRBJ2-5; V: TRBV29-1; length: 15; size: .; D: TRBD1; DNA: TGCAGCGTGGTCCCGGGACAGGGCCCTCAAGAGACCCAGTACTTC; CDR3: CSVVPGQGPQETQYF
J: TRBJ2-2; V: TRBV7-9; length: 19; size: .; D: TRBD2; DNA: TGTGCCAGCAGCTTTGACAGAACCCGTCTAGCGGGAGGGCCCGGGGAGCTGTTTTTT; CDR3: CASSFDRTRLAGGPGELFF
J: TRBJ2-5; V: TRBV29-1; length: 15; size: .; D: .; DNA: TGCAGCGCCCCCGGCAGAGGGCTAACCCAAGAGACCCAGTACTTC; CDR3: CSAPGRGLTQETQYF
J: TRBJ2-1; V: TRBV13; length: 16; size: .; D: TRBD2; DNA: TGTGCCAGCAGCCTCCAAATAGCGGGCCTCTACAATGAGCAGTTCTTC; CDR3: CASSLQIAGLYNEQFF
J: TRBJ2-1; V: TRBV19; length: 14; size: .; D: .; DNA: TGTGCCAGTAGTATCCTTTGGGGCCCCAATGAGCAGTTCTTC; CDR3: CASSILWGPNEQFF
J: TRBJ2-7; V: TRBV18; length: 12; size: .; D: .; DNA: TGTGCCAGCTCACAGGGGTCCTACGAGCAGTACTTC; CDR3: CASSQGSYEQYF
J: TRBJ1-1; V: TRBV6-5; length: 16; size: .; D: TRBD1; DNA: TGTGCCAGCAGTTACTCTGGACAGGGGGCAGACACTGAAGCTTTCTTT; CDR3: CASSYSGQGADTEAFF
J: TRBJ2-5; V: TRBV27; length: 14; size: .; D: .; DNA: TGTGCCAGCAGTCCGTATTACGGTCAAGAGACCCAGTACTTC; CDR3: CASSPYYGQETQYF
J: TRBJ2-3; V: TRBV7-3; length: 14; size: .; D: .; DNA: TGTGCCAGCAGCTTAGTCGGGAACACAGATACGCAGTATTTT; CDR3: CASSLVGNTDTQYF
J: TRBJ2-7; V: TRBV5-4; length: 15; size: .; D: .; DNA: TGTGCCAGCAGCGCGAAACAGGAATTCTCCTACGAGCAGTACTTC; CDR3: CASSAKQEFSYEQYF
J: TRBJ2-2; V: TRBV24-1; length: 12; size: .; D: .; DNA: TGTGCCACCAGTGATCGGACCGGGGAGCTGTTTTTT; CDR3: CATSDRTGELFF
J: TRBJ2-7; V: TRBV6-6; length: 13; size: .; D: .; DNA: TGTGCCAGCAGCCGGGACATGGCCTACGAGCAGTACTTC; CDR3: CASSRDMAYEQYF
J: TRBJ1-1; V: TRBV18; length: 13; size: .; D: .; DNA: TGTGCCAGCTCTCCCAACACGAACACTGAAGCTTTCTTT; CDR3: CASSPNTNTEAFF
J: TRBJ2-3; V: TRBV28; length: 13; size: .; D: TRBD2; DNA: TGTGCCAGCAGTGCTACTAGCGGTGATACGCAGTATTTT; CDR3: CASSATSGDTQYF
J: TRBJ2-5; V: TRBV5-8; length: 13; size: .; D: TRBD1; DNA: TGTGCCAGTGATTTGACAGGGGCGGAGACCCAGTACTTC; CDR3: CASDLTGAETQYF
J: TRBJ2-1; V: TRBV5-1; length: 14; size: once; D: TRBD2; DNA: TGCGCCAGCAGCGGCGGGACTAGCGGGCGTGAGCAGTTCTTC; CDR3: CASSGGTSGREQFF
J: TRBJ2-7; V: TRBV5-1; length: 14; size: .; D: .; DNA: TGCGCCAGCAGCTTGGAAGGGAGCTCCTACGAGCAGTACTTC; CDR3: CASSLEGSSYEQYF
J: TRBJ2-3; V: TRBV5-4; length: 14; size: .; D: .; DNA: TGTGCCAGCAGCTTGGAGCAGGGGACAGATACGCAGTATTTT; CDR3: CASSLEQGTDTQYF
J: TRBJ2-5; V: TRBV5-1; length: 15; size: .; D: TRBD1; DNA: TGCGCCAGCAGGGGCGGACAGGGGCCGCGAGAGACCCAGTACTTC; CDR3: CASRGGQGPRETQYF
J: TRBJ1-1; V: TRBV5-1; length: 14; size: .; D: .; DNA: TGCGCCAGCAGCTTGGGGCCGGGGGACACTGAAGCTTTCTTT; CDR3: CASSLGPGDTEAFF
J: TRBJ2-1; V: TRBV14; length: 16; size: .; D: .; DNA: TGTGCCAGCAGCGACAACTTGGGAGTGCCTGACAATGAGCAGTTCTTC; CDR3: CASSDNLGVPDNEQFF
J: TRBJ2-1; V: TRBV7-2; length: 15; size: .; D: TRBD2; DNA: TGTGCCAGCAGCTTAGCAGCGGGGGGGCTCAATGAGCAGTTCTTC; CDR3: CASSLAAGGLNEQFF
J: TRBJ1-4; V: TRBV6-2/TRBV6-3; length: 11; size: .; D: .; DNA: TGTGCCAGCAGTTCGGGGGAAAAACTGTTTTTT; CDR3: CASSSGEKLFF
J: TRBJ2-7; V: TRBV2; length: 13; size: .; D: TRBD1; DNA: TGTGCCAGCACCCGGGACAGGGGGGGCGAGCAGTACTTC; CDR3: CASTRDRGGEQYF
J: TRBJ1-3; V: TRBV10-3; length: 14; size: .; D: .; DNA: TGTGCCATCAGGCACTCAGGGTCCGGAAACACCATATATTTT; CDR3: CAIRHSGSGNTIYF